Reported below is one T cell receptor beta chain. This specimen comes from a study of blood T cell repertoires in COVID-19. The wider study: The samples span acute and convalescent COVID-19 from the United States, Italy and Spain.

V lost 3 bases to trimming and J lost 3 bases; unmatched junction nucleotides: 3. Germline lookup yields CDR1 LNHDA and CDR2 SQIVND (reference sequence). This CDR3 contains 14 residues. Clones were read by immunoSEQ multiplex PCR, and TCRdb kept only the in-frame ones, dropping some. The table lists around 100,000 clones, about four fifths of them singletons. This TCR was recovered from a human donor in a cohort sampled during active COVID-19. The rearrangement uses TRBV19 and TRBJ2-7, with 9 bases that match TRBD1. Source material: peripheral blood. CDR3 amino acids: CASSILDRGYEQYF. CDR3 DNA sequence: TGTGCCAGTAGTATCCTGGACAGGGGCTACGAGCAGTACTTC.